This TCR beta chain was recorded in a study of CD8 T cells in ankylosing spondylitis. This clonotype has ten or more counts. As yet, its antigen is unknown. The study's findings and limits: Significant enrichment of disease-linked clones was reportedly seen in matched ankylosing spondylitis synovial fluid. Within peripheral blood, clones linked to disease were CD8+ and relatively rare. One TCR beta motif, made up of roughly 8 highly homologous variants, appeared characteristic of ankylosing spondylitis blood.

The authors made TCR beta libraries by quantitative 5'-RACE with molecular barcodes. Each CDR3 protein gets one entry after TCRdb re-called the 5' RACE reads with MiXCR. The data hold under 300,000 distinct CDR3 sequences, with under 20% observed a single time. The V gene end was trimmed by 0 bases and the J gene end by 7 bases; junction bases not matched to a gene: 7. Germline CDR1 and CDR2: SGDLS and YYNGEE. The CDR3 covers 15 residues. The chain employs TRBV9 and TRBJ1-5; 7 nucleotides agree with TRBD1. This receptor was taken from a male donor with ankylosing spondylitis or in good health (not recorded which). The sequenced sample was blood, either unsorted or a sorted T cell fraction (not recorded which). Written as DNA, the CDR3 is TGTGCCAGCAGCGTAGGGACAGGTTTAAGCCAGCCCCAGCATTTT. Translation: CASSVGTGLSQPQHF.